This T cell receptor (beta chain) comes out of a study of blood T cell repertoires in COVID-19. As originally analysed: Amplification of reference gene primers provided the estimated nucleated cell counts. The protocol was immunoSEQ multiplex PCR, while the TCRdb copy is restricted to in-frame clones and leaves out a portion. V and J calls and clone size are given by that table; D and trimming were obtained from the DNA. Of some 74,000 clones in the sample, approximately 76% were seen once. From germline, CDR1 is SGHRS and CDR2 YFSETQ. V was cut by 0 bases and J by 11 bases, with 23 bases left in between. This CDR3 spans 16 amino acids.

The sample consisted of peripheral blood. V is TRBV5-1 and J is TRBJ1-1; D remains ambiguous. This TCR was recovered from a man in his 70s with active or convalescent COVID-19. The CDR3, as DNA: TGCGCCAGCAGCTTGGGGTCCGGGGTATATGGTTTGTGGGCTTTCTTT. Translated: CASSLGSGVYGLWAFF.